Below, one T cell receptor beta chain is given with its context. Sequenced by immunoSEQ multiplex PCR; TCRdb stores in-frame clones only, minus some. The sample carries around 100,000 clones, approximately 86% recorded once. The germline V gene encodes CDR1 DFQATT and CDR2 SNEGSKA (reference sequence). V was pared by 3 bases and J by 4 bases, with 8 bases of the junction left unmatched. The CDR3 loop spans 15 amino acids. The data stem from a study of Ad26.COV2.S vaccination and SARS-CoV-2 variants. The specimen was peripheral blood, collected after recovery from COVID-19. The receptor was derived from a human donor who had recovered from COVID-19. This chain links TRBV20-1 with TRBJ2-1, with 8 nucleotides matching TRBD2. The CDR3 loop reads CSASSSLADYNEQFF. The CDR3, as DNA: TGCAGTGCTAGTTCATCACTAGCGGATTACAATGAGCAGTTCTTC.